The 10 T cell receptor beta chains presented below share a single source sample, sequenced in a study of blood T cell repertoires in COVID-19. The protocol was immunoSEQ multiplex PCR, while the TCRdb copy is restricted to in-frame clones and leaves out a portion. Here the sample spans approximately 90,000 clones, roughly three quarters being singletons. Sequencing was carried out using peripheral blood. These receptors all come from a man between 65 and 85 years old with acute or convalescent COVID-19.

This chain's CDR3 is CASSGGPATNEKLFF. CDR3 in DNA: TGTGCCAGCAGCGGTGGTCCAGCAACTAATGAAAAACTGTTTTTT. V and J are TRBV7-6 and TRBJ1-4; D ambiguous. The CDR3 length is 15 residues. The V and J ends lost 5 bases and 0 bases respectively, with 10 bases between them. The V gene's germline CDR1 is SGHVS and CDR2 FNYEAQ.

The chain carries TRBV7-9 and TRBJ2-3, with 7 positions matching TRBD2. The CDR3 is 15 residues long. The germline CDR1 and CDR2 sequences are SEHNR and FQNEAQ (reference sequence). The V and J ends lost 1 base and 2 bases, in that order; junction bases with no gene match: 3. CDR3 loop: CASSLVGGDTDTQYF. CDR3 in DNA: TGTGCCAGCAGCTTAGTTGGGGGGGACACAGATACGCAGTATTTT.

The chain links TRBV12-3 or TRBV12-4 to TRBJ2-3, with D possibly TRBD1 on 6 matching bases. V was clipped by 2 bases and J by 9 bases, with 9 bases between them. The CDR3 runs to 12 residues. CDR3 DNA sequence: TGTGCCAGCAGTTTAAACAGGGAGACGCAGTATTTT. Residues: CASSLNRETQYF.

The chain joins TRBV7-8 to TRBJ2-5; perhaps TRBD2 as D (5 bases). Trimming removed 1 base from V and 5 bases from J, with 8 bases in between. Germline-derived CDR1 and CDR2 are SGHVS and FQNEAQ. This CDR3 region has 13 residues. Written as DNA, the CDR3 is TGTGCCAGCAGCTTAGTTCAGCGGGAGACCCAGTACTTC. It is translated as CASSLVQRETQYF.

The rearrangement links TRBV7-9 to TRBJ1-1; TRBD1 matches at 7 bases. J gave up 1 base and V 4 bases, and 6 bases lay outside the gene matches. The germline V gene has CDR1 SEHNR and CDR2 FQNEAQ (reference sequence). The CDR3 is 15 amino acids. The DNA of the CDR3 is TGTGCCAGCAGCTCCTGGGGACAGAAGAACACTGAAGCTTTCTTT. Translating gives CASSSWGQKNTEAFF.

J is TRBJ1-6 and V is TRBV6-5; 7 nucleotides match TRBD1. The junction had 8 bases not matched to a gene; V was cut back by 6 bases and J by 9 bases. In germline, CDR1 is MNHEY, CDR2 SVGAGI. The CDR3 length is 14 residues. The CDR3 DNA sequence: TGTGCCAGCAGCCAAGGGACAGAGGTTTCACCCCTCCACTTT. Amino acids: CASSQGTEVSPLHF.

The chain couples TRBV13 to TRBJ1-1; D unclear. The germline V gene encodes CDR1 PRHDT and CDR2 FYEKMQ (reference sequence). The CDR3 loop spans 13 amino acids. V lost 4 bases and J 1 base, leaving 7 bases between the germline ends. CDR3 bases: TGTGCCAGCAGCTCGACACCGAACACTGAAGCTTTCTTT. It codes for CASSSTPNTEAFF.

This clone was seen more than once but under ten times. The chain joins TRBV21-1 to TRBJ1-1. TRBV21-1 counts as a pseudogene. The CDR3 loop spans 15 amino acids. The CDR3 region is CASIRGGGGNTEAFF. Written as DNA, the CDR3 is TGTGCCAGCATCCGAGGGGGAGGGGGGAACACTGAAGCTTTCTTT.

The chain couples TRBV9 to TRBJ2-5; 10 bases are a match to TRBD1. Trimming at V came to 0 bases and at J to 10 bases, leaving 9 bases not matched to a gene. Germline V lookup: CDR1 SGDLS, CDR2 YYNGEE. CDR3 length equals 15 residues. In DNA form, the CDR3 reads TGTGCCAGCAGCGTAGAAGGGACAGGGGTCCAGGACCAGTACTTC. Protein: CASSVEGTGVQDQYF. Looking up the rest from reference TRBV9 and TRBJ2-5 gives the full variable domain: DSGVTQTPKHLITATGQRVTLRCSPRSGDLSVYWYQQSLDQGLQFLIQYYNGEERAKGNILERFSAQQFPDLHSELNLSSLELGDSALYFCASSVEGTGVQDQYFGPGTRLLVL.

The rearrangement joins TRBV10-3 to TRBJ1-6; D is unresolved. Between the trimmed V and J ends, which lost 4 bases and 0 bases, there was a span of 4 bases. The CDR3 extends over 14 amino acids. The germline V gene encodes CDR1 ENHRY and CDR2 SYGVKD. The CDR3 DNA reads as TGTGCCATCAGTGGGAGCTCCTATAATTCACCCCTCCACTTT. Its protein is CAISGSSYNSPLHF.